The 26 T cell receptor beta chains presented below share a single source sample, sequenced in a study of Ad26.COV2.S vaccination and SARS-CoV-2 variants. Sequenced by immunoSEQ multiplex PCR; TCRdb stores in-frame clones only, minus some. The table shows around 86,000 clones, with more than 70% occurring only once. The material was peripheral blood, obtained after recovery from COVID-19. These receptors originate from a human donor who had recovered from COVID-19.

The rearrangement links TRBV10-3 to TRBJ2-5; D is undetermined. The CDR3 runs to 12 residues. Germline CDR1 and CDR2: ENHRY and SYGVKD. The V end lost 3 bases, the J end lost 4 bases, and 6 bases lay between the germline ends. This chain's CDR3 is CAISDPAETQYF. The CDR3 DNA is TGTGCCATCAGTGACCCGGCAGAGACCCAGTACTTC.

DNA of the CDR3: TGCAGCGTCCAAGAGGCCTACGAGCAGTACTTC. This translates into CSVQEAYEQYF. The gene calls are TRBV29-1 and TRBJ2-7; D not resolved. This CDR3 contains 11 residues. Trimming shortened V by 6 bases and J by 2 bases, and 8 bases separated the two germline ends. The germline V gene encodes CDR1 SQVTM and CDR2 ANQGSEA.

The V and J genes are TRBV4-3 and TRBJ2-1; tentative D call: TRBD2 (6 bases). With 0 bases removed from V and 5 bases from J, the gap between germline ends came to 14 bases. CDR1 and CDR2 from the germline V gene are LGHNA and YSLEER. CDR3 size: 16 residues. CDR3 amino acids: CASSQDHSGLDNEQFF. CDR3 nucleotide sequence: TGCGCCAGCAGCCAAGATCACAGCGGGCTTGACAATGAGCAGTTCTTC.

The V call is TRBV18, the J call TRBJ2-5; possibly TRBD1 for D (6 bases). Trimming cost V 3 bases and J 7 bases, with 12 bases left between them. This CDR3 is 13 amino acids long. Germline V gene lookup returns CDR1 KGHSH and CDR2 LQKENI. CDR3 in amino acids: CASSPQGSGTQYF. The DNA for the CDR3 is TGTGCCAGCTCACCCCAGGGGAGCGGGACCCAGTACTTC.

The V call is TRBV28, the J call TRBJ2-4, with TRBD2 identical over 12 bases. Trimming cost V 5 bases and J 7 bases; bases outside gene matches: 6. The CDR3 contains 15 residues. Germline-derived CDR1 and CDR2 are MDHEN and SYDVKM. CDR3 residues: CASSLAGGGANIQYF. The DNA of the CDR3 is TGTGCCAGCAGTCTAGCGGGAGGGGGGGCGAACATTCAGTACTTC.

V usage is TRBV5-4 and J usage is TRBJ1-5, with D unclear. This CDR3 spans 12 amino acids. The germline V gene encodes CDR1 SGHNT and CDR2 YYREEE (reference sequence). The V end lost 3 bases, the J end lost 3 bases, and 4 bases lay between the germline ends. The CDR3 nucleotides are TGTGCCAGCAGCTCTCCCAATCAGCCCCAGCATTTT. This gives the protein CASSSPNQPQHF.

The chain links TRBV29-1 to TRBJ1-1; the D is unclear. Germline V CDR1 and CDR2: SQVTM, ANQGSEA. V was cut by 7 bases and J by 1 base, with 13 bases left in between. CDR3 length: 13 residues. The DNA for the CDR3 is TGCAGCGCCCGCCCAGGAGCGAACACTGAAGCTTTCTTT. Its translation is CSARPGANTEAFF.

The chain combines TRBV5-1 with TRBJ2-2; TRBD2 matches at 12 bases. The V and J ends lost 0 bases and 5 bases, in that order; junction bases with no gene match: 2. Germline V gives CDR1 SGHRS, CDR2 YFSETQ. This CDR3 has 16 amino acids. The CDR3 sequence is CASSLGGLAGTGELFF. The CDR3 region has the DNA TGCGCCAGCAGCTTGGGCGGACTAGCGGGGACCGGGGAGCTGTTTTTT.

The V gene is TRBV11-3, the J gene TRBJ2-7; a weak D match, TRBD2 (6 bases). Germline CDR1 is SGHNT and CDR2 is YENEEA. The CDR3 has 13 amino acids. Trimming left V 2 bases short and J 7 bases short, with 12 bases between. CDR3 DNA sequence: TGTGCCAGCAGCTTAAGAAGGGGAGGAGAGCAGTACTTC. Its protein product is CASSLRRGGEQYF.

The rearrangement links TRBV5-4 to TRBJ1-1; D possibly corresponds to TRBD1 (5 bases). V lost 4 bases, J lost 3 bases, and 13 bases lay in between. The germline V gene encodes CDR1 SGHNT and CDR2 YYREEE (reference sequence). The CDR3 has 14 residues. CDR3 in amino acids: CASSLRMGDTEAFF. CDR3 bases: TGTGCCAGCAGCCTCCGGATGGGGGACACTGAAGCTTTCTTT.

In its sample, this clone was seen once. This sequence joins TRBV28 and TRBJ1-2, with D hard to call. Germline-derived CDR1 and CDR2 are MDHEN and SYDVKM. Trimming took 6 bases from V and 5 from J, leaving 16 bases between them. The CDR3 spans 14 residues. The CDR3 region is CASSPSGFRYGYTF. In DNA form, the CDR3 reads TGTGCCAGCAGCCCCTCCGGGTTTCGATATGGCTACACCTTC.

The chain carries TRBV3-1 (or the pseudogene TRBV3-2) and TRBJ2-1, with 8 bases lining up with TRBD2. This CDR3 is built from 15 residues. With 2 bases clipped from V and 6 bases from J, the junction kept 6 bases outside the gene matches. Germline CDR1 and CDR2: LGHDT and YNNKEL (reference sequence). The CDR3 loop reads CASSQIRGRPNEQFF. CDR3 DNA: TGTGCCAGCAGCCAAATTCGCGGGAGGCCCAATGAGCAGTTCTTC.

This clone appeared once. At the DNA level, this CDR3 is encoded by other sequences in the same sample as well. The CDR3 protein is CASSFRETQYF. DNA of the CDR3: TGTGCCAGCAGTTTCCGAGAGACCCAGTACTTC. The genes are TRBV27 and TRBJ2-5, with D unresolved. V was shortened by 3 bases and J by 4 bases, with 3 bases between the two germline ends. Germline loops: CDR1 MNHEY, CDR2 SMNVEV (reference sequence). The CDR3 is 11 residues long.

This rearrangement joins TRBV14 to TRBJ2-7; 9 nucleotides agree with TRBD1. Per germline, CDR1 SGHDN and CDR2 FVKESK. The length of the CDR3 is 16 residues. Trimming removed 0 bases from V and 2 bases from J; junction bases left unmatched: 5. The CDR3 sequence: CASSQEAWTGAYEQYF. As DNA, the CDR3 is TGTGCCAGCAGCCAAGAGGCGTGGACAGGGGCCTACGAGCAGTACTTC. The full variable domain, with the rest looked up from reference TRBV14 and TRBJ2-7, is EAGVTQFPSHSVIEKGQTVTLRCDPISGHDNLYWYRRVMGKEIKFLLHFVKESKQDESGMPNNRFLAERTGGTYSTLKVQPAELEDSGVYFCASSQEAWTGAYEQYFGPGTRLTVT.

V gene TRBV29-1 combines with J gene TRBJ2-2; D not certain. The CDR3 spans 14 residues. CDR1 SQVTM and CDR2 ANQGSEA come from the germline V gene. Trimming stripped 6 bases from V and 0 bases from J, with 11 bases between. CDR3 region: CSVAGNANTGELFF. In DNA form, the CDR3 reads TGCAGCGTCGCAGGCAACGCGAACACCGGGGAGCTGTTTTTT.

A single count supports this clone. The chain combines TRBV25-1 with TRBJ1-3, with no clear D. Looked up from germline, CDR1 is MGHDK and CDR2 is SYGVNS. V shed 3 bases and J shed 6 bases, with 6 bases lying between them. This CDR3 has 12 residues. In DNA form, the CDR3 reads TGTGCCAGCAGTGATCTTGCAAACACCATATATTTT. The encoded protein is CASSDLANTIYF.

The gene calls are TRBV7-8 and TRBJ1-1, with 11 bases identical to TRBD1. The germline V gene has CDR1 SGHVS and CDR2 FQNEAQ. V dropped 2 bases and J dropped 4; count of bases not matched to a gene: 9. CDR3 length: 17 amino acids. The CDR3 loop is CASSLLGQGAQITEAFF. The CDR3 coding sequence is TGTGCCAGCAGCTTACTCGGACAGGGGGCCCAAATCACTGAAGCTTTCTTT.

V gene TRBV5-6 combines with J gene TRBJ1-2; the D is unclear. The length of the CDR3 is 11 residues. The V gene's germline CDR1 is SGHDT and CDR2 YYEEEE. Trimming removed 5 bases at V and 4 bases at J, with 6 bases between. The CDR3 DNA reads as TGTGCCAGCAGTAAGAGCTATGGCTACACCTTC. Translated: CASSKSYGYTF.

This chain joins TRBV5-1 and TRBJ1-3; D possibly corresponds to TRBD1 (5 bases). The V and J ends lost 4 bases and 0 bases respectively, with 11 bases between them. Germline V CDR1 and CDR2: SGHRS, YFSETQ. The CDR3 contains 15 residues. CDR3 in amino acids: CASSALGVSGNTIYF. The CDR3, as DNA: TGCGCCAGCAGCGCCTTGGGGGTCTCTGGAAACACCATATATTTT.

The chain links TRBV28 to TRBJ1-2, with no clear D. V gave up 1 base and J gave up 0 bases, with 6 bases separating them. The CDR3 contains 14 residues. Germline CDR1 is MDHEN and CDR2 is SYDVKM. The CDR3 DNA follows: TGTGCCAGCAGTTTATTACTATCTAACTATGGCTACACCTTC. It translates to CASSLLLSNYGYTF.

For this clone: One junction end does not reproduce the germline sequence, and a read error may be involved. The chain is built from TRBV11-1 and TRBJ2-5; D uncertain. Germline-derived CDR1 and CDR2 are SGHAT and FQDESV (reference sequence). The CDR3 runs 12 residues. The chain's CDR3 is CASSLGGESQYF. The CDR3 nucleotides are TGTGCCAGCAGCTTAGGCGGAGAGTCCCAGTACTTC. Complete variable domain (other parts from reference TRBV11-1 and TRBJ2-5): EAEVAQSPRYKITEKSQAVAFWCDPISGHATLYWYRQILGQGPELLVQFQDESVVDDSQLPKDRFSAERLKGVDSTLKIQPAELGDSAMYLCASSLGGESQYFGPGTRLLVL.

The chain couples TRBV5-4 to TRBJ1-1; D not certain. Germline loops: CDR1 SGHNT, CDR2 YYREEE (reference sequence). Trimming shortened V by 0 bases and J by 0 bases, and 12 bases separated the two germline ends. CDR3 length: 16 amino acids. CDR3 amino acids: CASSLVGGLMNTEAFF. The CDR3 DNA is TGTGCCAGCAGCTTGGTTGGTGGACTAATGAACACTGAAGCTTTCTTT. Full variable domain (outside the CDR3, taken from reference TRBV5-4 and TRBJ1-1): ETGVTQSPTHLIKTRGQQVTLRCSSQSGHNTVSWYQQALGQGPQFIFQYYREEENGRGNFPPRFSGLQFPNYSSELNVNALELDDSALYLCASSLVGGLMNTEAFFGQGTRLTVV.

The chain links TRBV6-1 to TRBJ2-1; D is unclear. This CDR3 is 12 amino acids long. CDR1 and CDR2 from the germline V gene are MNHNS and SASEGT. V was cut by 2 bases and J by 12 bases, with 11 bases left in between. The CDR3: CASSERRERQFF. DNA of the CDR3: TGTGCCAGCAGTGAAAGGCGAGAAAGGCAGTTCTTC.

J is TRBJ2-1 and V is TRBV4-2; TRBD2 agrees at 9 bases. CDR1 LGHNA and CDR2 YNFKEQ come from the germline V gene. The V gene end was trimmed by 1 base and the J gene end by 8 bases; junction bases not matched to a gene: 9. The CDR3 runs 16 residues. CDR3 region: CASSQVSSGRFDEQFF. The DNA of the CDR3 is TGTGCCAGCAGCCAAGTAAGCAGCGGGAGGTTCGATGAGCAGTTCTTC.

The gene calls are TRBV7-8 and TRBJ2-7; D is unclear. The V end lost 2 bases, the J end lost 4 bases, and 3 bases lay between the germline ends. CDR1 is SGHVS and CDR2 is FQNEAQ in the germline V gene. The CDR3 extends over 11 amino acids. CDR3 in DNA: TGTGCCAGCAGCTTAATTTACGAGCAGTACTTC. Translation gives CASSLIYEQYF. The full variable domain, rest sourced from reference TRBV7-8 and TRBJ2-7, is GAGVSQSPRYKVAKRGQDVALRCDPISGHVSLFWYQQALGQGPEFLTYFQNEAQLDKSGLPSDRFFAERPEGSVSTLKIQRTQQEDSAVYLCASSLIYEQYFGPGTRLTVT.

DNA of the CDR3: TGTGCCAGCAGGACATATAGCGGACAGGTCGAGTACGAGCAGTACTTC. Amino acids: CASRTYSGQVEYEQYF. The chain employs TRBV2 and TRBJ2-7; possible D gene TRBD1, 7 bases. The length of the CDR3 is 16 residues. The V gene lost 6 bases and the J gene lost 4 bases, with 22 bases spanning the gap. Per the germline V gene, CDR1 is SNHLY and CDR2 is FYNNEI.